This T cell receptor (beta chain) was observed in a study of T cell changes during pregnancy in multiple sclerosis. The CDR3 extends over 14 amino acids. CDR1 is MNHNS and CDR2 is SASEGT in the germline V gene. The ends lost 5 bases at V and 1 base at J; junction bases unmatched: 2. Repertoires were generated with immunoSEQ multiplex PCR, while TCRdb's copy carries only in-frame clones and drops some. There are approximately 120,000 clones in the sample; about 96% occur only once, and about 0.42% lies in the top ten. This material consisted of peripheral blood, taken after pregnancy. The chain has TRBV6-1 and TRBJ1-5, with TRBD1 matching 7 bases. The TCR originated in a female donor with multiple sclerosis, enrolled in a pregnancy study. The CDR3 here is CASSLQGSNQPQHF. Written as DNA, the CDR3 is TGTGCCAGCAGTCTACAGGGGAGCAATCAGCCCCAGCATTTT.